What follows describes a single T cell receptor (beta chain). The antigen it recognizes is unknown. No much larger clone is present one base from it, and per-base qualities are unavailable. A BD FACSAria-II was used to sort CD8+ T cells by CD103 expression straight into ice-cold TRIzol LS reagent. Lung tumor tissue was collected fresh at the time of surgical resection. After Fc receptor blocking, the fresh cells were stained for CD45, CD4, CD3, CD8A and CD103, and DAPI served for live/dead discrimination. A miRNeasy kit was used to purify total RNA from sorted CD103+ and CD103- CD8+ T cells. Sorting of tumor-infiltrating CD8+ cytotoxic T cells by CD103 expression was used to split tissue-resident memory (TRM) cells from non-TRM cells. The donors were lung cancer patients whose disease was treatment-naive. Upon referral, patients with respiratory malignancies who were newly diagnosed and untreated were recruited prospectively.

These data come from a study of tissue-resident memory T cells in lung cancer (dated by TCRdb to about 2019). In terms of the full investigation: Paired tumor TRM and tumor non-TRM populations from 10 lung cancer patients were compared using TCR beta-chain sequencing.

The reads were generated on an Illumina MiSeq. Unique molecular identifiers were built into the TCR sequencing libraries, which were indexed using TruSeq single indexes. The published analysis was carried out like this. With default settings for both tools, TCR reads were mapped and error-corrected using MIGEC v1.2.7 and then analyzed using VDJtools v1.1.7. Shannon-Wiener and inverse Simpson indices, computed in VDJtools, were used to quantify repertoire diversity. A frequency threshold of at least three was used to define expanded TCRbeta clonotypes. Statistical comparisons of TCR diversity between tumor TRM and non-TRM populations used Wilcoxon rank-sum tests across ten to eleven patients. TCRdb trimmed the raw reads at Q25, called clones with MiXCR and kept productive beta chains. Each CDR3 protein gets just one entry, which takes the most common genes and DNA from the rows behind it. TCRdb's processing, not the authors' own work, is the source of the V and J calls. Here the sample has 250 to 350 distinct CDR3 sequences; 18% occur a single time. The ten largest clones capture roughly a third of the sample.

What the research found in general, with its limitations: Expanded clonotypes accounted for around 68% of tumor TRM repertoires on average, versus around 52% of tumor non-TRM repertoires. Compared with tumor non-TRM cells, tumor TRM cells had a significantly more restricted TCR repertoire, with lower Shannon-Wiener and inverse Simpson diversity.

Inclusive of the bounding cysteine and phenylalanine, the CDR3 is 13 residues long. CDR3 DNA only is kept here, 39 bases in frame from base 1. The germline ends are 9 bases apart after V is trimmed by 3 bases and J by 4 bases. CDR1 and CDR2 (SGHDN, FVKESK) derive from the germline V gene. This chain joins TRBV14 to TRBJ2-5, with no confident D gene call. Sample: CD103- CD8+ T cells from lung tumor tissue. The cell subset or site label on this specimen signifies: non-TRM CD8+ CTLs. This receptor was taken from a human donor with treatment-naive lung cancer (subtype not recorded). The CDR3 sequence is CASSQEWGETQYF. The sequenced DNA: TGTGCCAGCAGCCAGGAGTGGGGAGAGACCCAGTACTTC.